The rows below give T cell receptor beta chains drawn from one sample of a study of CD8 T cells in ankylosing spondylitis. TCRdb re-called the 5' RACE reads with MiXCR, one entry per CDR3 protein. There are 450,000 to 550,000 distinct CDR3 sequences in the sample; about 5% occur only once, and under 4.5% lies in the top ten. Sequencing was done on a sample of blood, either unsorted or a sorted T cell fraction (not recorded which). The receptor set was obtained from a male donor with ankylosing spondylitis. Each CDR3 is given with its conserved first and last residue. Each record gives: clone size, D gene, J gene, CDR3 length, V gene, CDR3 protein, CDR3 DNA. D genes are given only for firm matches. Some rows have no size entry. The others give once, few or many, or a class for an expanded clone.

clone size: NA
D gene: TRBD2
J gene: TRBJ2-1
CDR3 length: 16
V gene: TRBV5-1
CDR3 protein: CASSLALAGGYNEQFF
CDR3 DNA: TGCGCCAGCAGCTTGGCTCTCGCGGGGGGATACAATGAGCAGTTCTTC

clone size: many
D gene: TRBD1
J gene: TRBJ1-1
CDR3 length: 17
V gene: TRBV7-9
CDR3 protein: CASSLGETGGLNTEAFF
CDR3 DNA: TGTGCCAGCAGCTTAGGAGAGACAGGGGGTCTCAACACTGAAGCTTTCTTT

clone size: many
D gene: TRBD1
J gene: TRBJ1-5
CDR3 length: 15
V gene: TRBV7-2
CDR3 protein: CASSYRGISNQPQHF
CDR3 DNA: TGTGCCAGCAGCTACAGGGGGATAAGCAATCAGCCCCAGCATTTT

clone size: few
D gene: TRBD2
J gene: TRBJ2-1
CDR3 length: 19
V gene: TRBV11-2
CDR3 protein: CASSLTPPGLAGDYNEQFF
CDR3 DNA: TGTGCCAGCAGCCTAACCCCCCCGGGACTAGCGGGGGACTACAATGAGCAGTTCTTC

clone size: NA
D gene: NA
J gene: TRBJ2-2
CDR3 length: 23
V gene: TRBV12-2
CDR3 protein: CASRSASELRDSTLIANTGELFF
CDR3 DNA: TGTGCAAGTCGCTCAGCCTCTGAGCTCCGGGACAGTACTCTAATTGCGAACACCGGGGAGCTGTTTTTT

clone size: many
D gene: TRBD1
J gene: TRBJ2-7
CDR3 length: 14
V gene: TRBV5-1
CDR3 protein: CASRGGFSTYEQYF
CDR3 DNA: TGCGCCAGCCGAGGGGGCTTTTCTACCTACGAGCAGTACTTC

clone size: many
D gene: NA
J gene: TRBJ2-7
CDR3 length: 13
V gene: TRBV9
CDR3 protein: CASSVGQSYEQYF
CDR3 DNA: TGTGCCAGCAGCGTAGGGCAGTCCTACGAGCAGTACTTC

clone size: many
D gene: NA
J gene: TRBJ2-2
CDR3 length: 14
V gene: TRBV4-2
CDR3 protein: CASSQDKGTGELFF
CDR3 DNA: TGTGCCAGCAGCCAAGATAAAGGGACCGGGGAGCTGTTTTTT

clone size: NA
D gene: NA
J gene: TRBJ2-5
CDR3 length: 15
V gene: TRBV27
CDR3 protein: CASSTLGARGETQYF
CDR3 DNA: TGTGCCAGCAGCACCCTTGGGGCGCGTGGGGAGACCCAGTACTTC

clone size: many
D gene: NA
J gene: TRBJ2-1
CDR3 length: 16
V gene: TRBV5-1
CDR3 protein: CASSPLTGTIIGEQFF
CDR3 DNA: TGCGCCAGCAGCCCGCTAACCGGGACCATTATCGGTGAGCAGTTCTTC

clone size: many
D gene: NA
J gene: TRBJ1-2
CDR3 length: 16
V gene: TRBV5-1
CDR3 protein: CASSPPGRVPNYGYTF
CDR3 DNA: TGCGCCAGCAGCCCCCCGGGACGGGTTCCTAACTATGGCTACACCTTC

clone size: many
D gene: NA
J gene: TRBJ1-2
CDR3 length: 14
V gene: TRBV20-1
CDR3 protein: CSARESGGRIGYTF
CDR3 DNA: TGCAGTGCTAGAGAAAGTGGGGGGCGGATCGGCTACACCTTC

clone size: few
D gene: NA
J gene: TRBJ2-7
CDR3 length: 13
V gene: TRBV28
CDR3 protein: CASIGGSSYEQYF
CDR3 DNA: TGTGCCTCCATCGGAGGATCCTCCTACGAGCAGTACTTC

clone size: NA
D gene: NA
J gene: TRBJ1-5
CDR3 length: 12
V gene: TRBV7-2
CDR3 protein: CASSRDHQPQHF
CDR3 DNA: TGTGCCAGCAGCCGGGACCATCAGCCCCAGCATTTT

clone size: many
D gene: TRBD1
J gene: TRBJ2-7
CDR3 length: 15
V gene: TRBV5-6
CDR3 protein: CASSRSRGSGYEQYF
CDR3 DNA: TGTGCCAGCAGCCGTAGCAGGGGGAGCGGCTACGAGCAGTACTTC

clone size: few
D gene: NA
J gene: TRBJ2-3
CDR3 length: 16
V gene: TRBV5-1
CDR3 protein: CASSLVRDLITDTQYF
CDR3 DNA: TGCGCCAGCAGTTTAGTCCGGGACTTAATCACAGATACGCAGTATTTT

clone size: many
D gene: NA
J gene: TRBJ2-3
CDR3 length: 13
V gene: TRBV18
CDR3 protein: CASSPGLTDTQYF
CDR3 DNA: TGTGCCAGCTCACCCGGACTAACAGATACGCAGTATTTT

clone size: NA
D gene: NA
J gene: TRBJ2-3
CDR3 length: 16
V gene: TRBV5-1
CDR3 protein: CASSLVIGASTDTQYF
CDR3 DNA: TGCGCCAGCAGCTTGGTGATCGGCGCTAGCACAGATACGCAGTATTTT

clone size: many
D gene: NA
J gene: TRBJ1-2
CDR3 length: 15
V gene: TRBV9
CDR3 protein: CASSSRAGQGYGYTF
CDR3 DNA: TGTGCCAGCAGCTCTCGGGCAGGGCAGGGCTATGGCTACACCTTC

clone size: many
D gene: TRBD2
J gene: TRBJ2-7
CDR3 length: 15
V gene: TRBV10-3
CDR3 protein: CAISDSTSGSYEQYF
CDR3 DNA: TGTGCCATCAGTGACTCGACTAGCGGGAGTTACGAGCAGTACTTC

clone size: many
D gene: NA
J gene: TRBJ1-6
CDR3 length: 18
V gene: TRBV4-2
CDR3 protein: CASSQEVNGGQLNSPLHF
CDR3 DNA: TGTGCCAGCAGCCAAGAGGTAAATGGAGGACAGCTTAATTCACCCCTCCACTTT

clone size: many
D gene: NA
J gene: TRBJ2-4
CDR3 length: 18
V gene: TRBV5-6
CDR3 protein: CASSLDSRTAIAKNIQYF
CDR3 DNA: TGTGCCAGCAGCTTGGACAGCCGGACCGCTATAGCCAAAAACATTCAGTACTTC

clone size: many
D gene: TRBD2
J gene: TRBJ2-3
CDR3 length: 15
V gene: TRBV5-1
CDR3 protein: CAIRPSGGLTDTQYF
CDR3 DNA: TGCGCCATCAGGCCTAGCGGGGGCCTCACAGATACGCAGTATTTT

clone size: many
D gene: NA
J gene: TRBJ1-2
CDR3 length: 14
V gene: TRBV12-3/TRBV12-4
CDR3 protein: CASSLDPSSYGYTF
CDR3 DNA: TGTGCCAGCAGTTTAGATCCAAGCAGCTATGGCTACACCTTC

clone size: NA
D gene: NA
J gene: TRBJ2-2
CDR3 length: 14
V gene: TRBV2
CDR3 protein: CASRGDTYTGELFF
CDR3 DNA: TGTGCCAGCAGGGGGGACACTTACACCGGGGAGCTGTTTTTT

clone size: many
D gene: NA
J gene: TRBJ1-6
CDR3 length: 13
V gene: TRBV7-3
CDR3 protein: CASSPTPGSPLHF
CDR3 DNA: TGTGCCAGCAGCCCCACCCCGGGGTCACCCCTCCACTTT

clone size: many
D gene: NA
J gene: TRBJ2-2
CDR3 length: 15
V gene: TRBV5-5
CDR3 protein: CASSRGLTYTGELFF
CDR3 DNA: TGTGCCAGCAGCCGGGGGTTAACGTACACCGGGGAGCTGTTTTTT

clone size: many
D gene: TRBD2
J gene: TRBJ2-3
CDR3 length: 14
V gene: TRBV20-1
CDR3 protein: CSASSGSYTDTQYF
CDR3 DNA: TGCAGTGCTTCTAGCGGCTCCTACACAGATACGCAGTATTTT

clone size: many
D gene: TRBD1
J gene: TRBJ1-5
CDR3 length: 18
V gene: TRBV20-1
CDR3 protein: CSASTGTGYSLSNQPQHF
CDR3 DNA: TGCAGTGCTTCTACCGGGACAGGGTATTCCCTAAGCAATCAGCCCCAGCATTTT

clone size: many
D gene: NA
J gene: TRBJ2-5
CDR3 length: 17
V gene: TRBV4-3
CDR3 protein: CASSQDTRLIGKETQYF
CDR3 DNA: TGCGCCAGCAGCCAAGATACTCGACTAATCGGGAAAGAGACCCAGTACTTC

clone size: few
D gene: TRBD1
J gene: TRBJ1-2
CDR3 length: 15
V gene: TRBV10-3
CDR3 protein: CAISPRDSPQAGYTF
CDR3 DNA: TGTGCCATCAGTCCACGGGACAGCCCTCAGGCGGGCTACACCTTC

clone size: NA
D gene: NA
J gene: TRBJ1-6
CDR3 length: 17
V gene: TRBV6-1
CDR3 protein: CASSEAGLNSYNSPLHF
CDR3 DNA: TGTGCCAGCAGTGAAGCAGGCCTGAACTCCTATAATTCACCCCTCCACTTT

clone size: many
D gene: NA
J gene: TRBJ2-2
CDR3 length: 15
V gene: TRBV5-4
CDR3 protein: CASSFTRVGTGELFF
CDR3 DNA: TGTGCCAGCAGCTTTACTCGGGTGGGCACCGGGGAGCTGTTTTTT

clone size: NA
D gene: NA
J gene: TRBJ2-7
CDR3 length: 16
V gene: TRBV9
CDR3 protein: CASSVGLGTYPYEQYF
CDR3 DNA: TGTGCCAGCAGCGTAGGGCTGGGGACATACCCCTACGAGCAGTACTTC

clone size: many
D gene: NA
J gene: TRBJ1-2
CDR3 length: 13
V gene: TRBV4-1
CDR3 protein: CASSQSGVYGYTF
CDR3 DNA: TGCGCCAGCAGCCAATCAGGGGTTTATGGCTACACCTTC

clone size: many
D gene: TRBD1
J gene: TRBJ1-2
CDR3 length: 13
V gene: TRBV7-2
CDR3 protein: CASSYRGRNGYTF
CDR3 DNA: TGTGCCAGCAGCTACAGGGGGCGGAATGGCTACACCTTC

clone size: NA
D gene: TRBD2
J gene: TRBJ2-1
CDR3 length: 19
V gene: TRBV12-3/TRBV12-4
CDR3 protein: CASSPPLTSGKRSYNEQFF
CDR3 DNA: TGTGCCAGCAGTCCCCCCCTGACTAGCGGGAAAAGGTCCTACAATGAGCAGTTCTTC

clone size: many
D gene: TRBD2
J gene: TRBJ2-1
CDR3 length: 16
V gene: TRBV12-3/TRBV12-4
CDR3 protein: CASSPLGWGEGSEQFF
CDR3 DNA: TGTGCCAGCAGTCCCCTCGGGTGGGGGGAGGGCAGTGAGCAGTTCTTC

clone size: NA
D gene: NA
J gene: TRBJ2-7
CDR3 length: 14
V gene: TRBV4-1
CDR3 protein: CASSPNRVPYEQYF
CDR3 DNA: TGCGCCAGCAGCCCCAACCGGGTCCCCTACGAGCAGTACTTC

clone size: many
D gene: NA
J gene: TRBJ2-7
CDR3 length: 14
V gene: TRBV20-1
CDR3 protein: CSAYDRENNYEQYF
CDR3 DNA: TGCAGTGCTTACGACCGGGAGAACAACTACGAGCAGTACTTC

clone size: NA
D gene: TRBD1
J gene: TRBJ2-1
CDR3 length: 14
V gene: TRBV7-3
CDR3 protein: CDSSLTGGYNEQFF
CDR3 DNA: TGTGACAGCAGCTTAACAGGGGGCTACAATGAGCAGTTCTTC

clone size: few
D gene: NA
J gene: TRBJ2-7
CDR3 length: 14
V gene: TRBV29-1
CDR3 protein: CSVAPRGASYEQYF
CDR3 DNA: TGCAGCGTTGCCCCCCGCGGGGCGTCCTACGAGCAGTACTTC